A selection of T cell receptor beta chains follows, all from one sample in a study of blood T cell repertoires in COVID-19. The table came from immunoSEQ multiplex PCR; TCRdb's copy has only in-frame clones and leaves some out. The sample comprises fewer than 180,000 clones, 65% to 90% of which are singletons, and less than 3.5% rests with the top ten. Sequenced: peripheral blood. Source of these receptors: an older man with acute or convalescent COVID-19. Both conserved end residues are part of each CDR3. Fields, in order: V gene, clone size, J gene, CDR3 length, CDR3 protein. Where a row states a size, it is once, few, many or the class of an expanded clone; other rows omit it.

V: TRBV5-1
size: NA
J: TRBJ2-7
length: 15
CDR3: CASSLTGGSSYEQYF

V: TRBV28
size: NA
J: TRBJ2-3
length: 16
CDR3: CASRNPGALGTDTQYF

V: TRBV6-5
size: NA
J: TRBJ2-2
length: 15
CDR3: CASSRTNRDTGELFF

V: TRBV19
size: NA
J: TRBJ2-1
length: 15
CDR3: CASSLGAFHYNEQFF

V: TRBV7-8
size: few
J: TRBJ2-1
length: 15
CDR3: CASSYEVAGAREQFF

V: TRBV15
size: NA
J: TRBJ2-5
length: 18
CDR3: CATSRESTSGGSQETQYF

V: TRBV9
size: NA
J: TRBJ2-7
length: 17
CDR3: CASSVGGTSLTSYEQYF

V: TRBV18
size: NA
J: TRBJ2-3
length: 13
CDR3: CASSPLSTDTQYF

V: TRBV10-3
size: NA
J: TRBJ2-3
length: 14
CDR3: CAIRFQGDTDTQYF

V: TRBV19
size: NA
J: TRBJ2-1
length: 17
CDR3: CASSSGTSGSSYNEQFF

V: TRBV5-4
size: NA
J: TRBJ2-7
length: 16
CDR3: CASSLGSSGGLWEQYF

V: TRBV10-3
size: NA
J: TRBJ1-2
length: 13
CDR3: CAISGQANYGYTF

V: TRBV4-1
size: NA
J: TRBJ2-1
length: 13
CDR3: CASSQAGTHEQFF

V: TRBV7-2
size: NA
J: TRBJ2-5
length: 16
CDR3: CASSPGLAGLQETQYF

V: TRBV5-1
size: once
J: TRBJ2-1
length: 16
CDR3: CASSPRTSGRYNEQFF

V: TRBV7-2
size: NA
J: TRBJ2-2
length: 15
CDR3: CASSLQQGRWGELFF

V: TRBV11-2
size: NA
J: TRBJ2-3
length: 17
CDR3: CASSLGVAGGITDTQYF

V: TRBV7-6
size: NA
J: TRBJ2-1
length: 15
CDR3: CASSSGTGAYNEQFF

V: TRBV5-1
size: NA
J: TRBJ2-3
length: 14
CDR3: CASGPSGIWDTQYF

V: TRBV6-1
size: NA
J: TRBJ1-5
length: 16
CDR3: CASSDSGTGPNQPQHF

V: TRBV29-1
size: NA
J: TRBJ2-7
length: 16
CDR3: CSVGVSPGLDLSEQYF

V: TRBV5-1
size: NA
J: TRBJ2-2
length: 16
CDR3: CASRSGTGWNTGELFF

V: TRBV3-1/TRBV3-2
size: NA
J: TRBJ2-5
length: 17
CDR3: CASSQLRRGPFQETQYF

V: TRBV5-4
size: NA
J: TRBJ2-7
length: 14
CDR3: CASSSPRSSYEQYF

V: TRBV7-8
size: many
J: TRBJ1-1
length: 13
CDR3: CASSTRTGTEAFF

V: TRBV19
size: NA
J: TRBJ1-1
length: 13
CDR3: CASGDRVSTEAFF

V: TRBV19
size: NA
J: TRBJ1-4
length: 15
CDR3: CASSVTGTMGEKLFF

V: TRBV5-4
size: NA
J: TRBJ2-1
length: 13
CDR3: CASSPSNYHEQFF

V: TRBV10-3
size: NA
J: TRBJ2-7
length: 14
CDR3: CAISETGETYEQYF

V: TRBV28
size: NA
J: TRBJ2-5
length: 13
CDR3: CASSYGNRETQYF

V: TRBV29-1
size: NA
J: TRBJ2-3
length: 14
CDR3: CSVEREGLTDTQYF

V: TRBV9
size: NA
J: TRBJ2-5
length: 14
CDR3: CASSVNTERETQYF

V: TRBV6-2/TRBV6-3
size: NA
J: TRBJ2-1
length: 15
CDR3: CASSYLATADNEQFF

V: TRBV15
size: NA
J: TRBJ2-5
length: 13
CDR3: CATSRGLQETQYF

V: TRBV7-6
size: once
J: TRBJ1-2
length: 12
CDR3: CASSLSGGGYTF

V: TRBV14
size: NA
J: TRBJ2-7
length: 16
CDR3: CASSQDPSGRFEEQYF

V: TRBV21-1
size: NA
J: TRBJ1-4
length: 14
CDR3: CASSKGFNRGKLFF

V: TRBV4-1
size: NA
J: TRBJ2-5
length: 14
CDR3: CASSQAERGETQYF

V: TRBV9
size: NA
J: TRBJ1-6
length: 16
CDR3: CASSGSTGAEVEPLHF

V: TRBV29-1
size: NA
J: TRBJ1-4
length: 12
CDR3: CSVGSQREKLFF

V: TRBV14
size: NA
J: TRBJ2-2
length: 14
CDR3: CASSLSQGAGELFF

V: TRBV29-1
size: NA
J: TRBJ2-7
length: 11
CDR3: CSVTQGREQYF